What follows are 7 T cell receptor beta chains derived from one specimen sequenced in a study of cytomegalovirus exposure and HLA in healthy donors. The PCR contained 60 Vbeta and 13 Jbeta primers. Produced via immunoSEQ multiplex PCR; TCRdb's table is partial and in-frame only. The data show roughly 180,000 clones, around 79% seen once. Sequencing was carried out using PBMCs. These receptors all come from a girl between 10 and 17 years old in good health and CMV-seropositive.

The CDR3 region has the DNA TGTGCCAGCAGCTTAGCGTACCGGGCGGGGGAGACCCAGTACTTC. The encoded protein is CASSLAYRAGETQYF. This sequence joins TRBV7-8 and TRBJ2-5; perhaps TRBD2 as D (6 bases). V lost 0 bases and J 5 bases, leaving 13 bases between the germline ends. The CDR3 extends over 15 amino acids. The germline gives CDR1 SGHVS, CDR2 FQNEAQ.

This clone was detected once. This chain uses TRBV5-1 with TRBJ2-1; 7 bases match TRBD2. CDR3 size: 16 residues. V was pared by 7 bases and J by 0 bases, with 10 bases of the junction left unmatched. The germline CDR1 and CDR2 sequences are SGHRS and YFSETQ. The CDR3 loop reads CASGGGGPRSYNEQFF. DNA of the CDR3: TGCGCCAGCGGGGGGGGAGGCCCACGCTCCTACAATGAGCAGTTCTTC.

This clone was seen once. The V gene is TRBV30, the J gene TRBJ1-6; 7 bases fit TRBD1. Germline values: CDR1 GTSNPN, CDR2 SVGIG (reference sequence). The ends lost 2 bases at V and 5 bases at J; junction bases unmatched: 6. The CDR3 has 15 residues. For the CDR3, the DNA is TGTGCCTGGAGTACCTCCGGGACAGATAATTCACCCCTCCACTTT. Translation gives CAWSTSGTDNSPLHF.

V and J are TRBV5-6 and TRBJ2-5; 7 nucleotides agree with TRBD1. V dropped 4 bases and J dropped 5; count of bases not matched to a gene: 14. The CDR3 sequence is 16 residues long. The V gene's germline CDR1 is SGHDT and CDR2 YYEEEE. In DNA, the CDR3 is TGTGCCAGCAGCAAAAACCGGGACAGAGGAGAGGAGACCCAGTACTTC. This codes for CASSKNRDRGEETQYF.

The chain uses TRBV7-2 and TRBJ2-7, with D perhaps matching TRBD1 (6 bases). V was pared by 5 bases and J by 4 bases, with 12 bases between. The CDR3 totals 13 residues. Germline loops: CDR1 SGHTA, CDR2 FQGNSA. For the CDR3, the DNA is TGTGCCAGCAGCCGCTTAAGGGGGTACGAGCAGTACTTC. Its protein is CASSRLRGYEQYF.

The chain joins TRBV5-8 to TRBJ1-1; TRBD1 matches at 11 bases. CDR1 and CDR2 from the germline V gene are SGHTS and YDEGEE. With V trimmed by 4 bases and J by 4 bases, 9 bases remained unmatched. The length of the CDR3 is 16 residues. CDR3 DNA: TGTGCCAGCAGCCCCGGGACAGGGGGAGAGGCCACTGAAGCTTTCTTT. Translated: CASSPGTGGEATEAFF.

This chain connects TRBV11-3 to TRBJ2-3; D is uncertain. This CDR3 has 14 amino acids. Germline values: CDR1 SGHNT, CDR2 YENEEA. V dropped 1 base and J dropped 6 bases, with 11 bases sitting between them. CDR3 protein: CASSLGISIDTQYF. CDR3 coding DNA: TGTGCCAGCAGCTTAGGTATTAGCATCGATACGCAGTATTTT.